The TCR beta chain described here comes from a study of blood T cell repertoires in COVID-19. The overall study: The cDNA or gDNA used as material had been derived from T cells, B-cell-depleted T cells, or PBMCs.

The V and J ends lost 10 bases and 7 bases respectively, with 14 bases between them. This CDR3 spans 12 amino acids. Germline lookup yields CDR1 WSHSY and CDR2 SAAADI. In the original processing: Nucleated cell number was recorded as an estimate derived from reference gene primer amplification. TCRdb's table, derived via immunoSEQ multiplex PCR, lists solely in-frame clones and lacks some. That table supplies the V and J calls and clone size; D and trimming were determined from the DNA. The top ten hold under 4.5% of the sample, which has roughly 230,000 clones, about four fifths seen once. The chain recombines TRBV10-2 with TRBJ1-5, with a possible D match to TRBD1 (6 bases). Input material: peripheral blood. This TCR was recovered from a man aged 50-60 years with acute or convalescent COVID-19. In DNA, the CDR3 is TGCGCCACTCAACAGGGTCTCCAGCCCCAGCATTTT. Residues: CATQQGLQPQHF.